This T cell receptor (beta chain) derives from a study of identical twins. TCRdb called the 5' RACE reads again in MiXCR, with one record for every CDR3 protein. In the table there are about 340,000 distinct CDR3 sequences, more than 9% of which are singletons. The sample was also linked to a second study, of yellow fever vaccine responses in identical twins.

The source of this sequence is a woman aged 18-30 years in good health. Sequencing was performed on CD8+ T cells sorted from blood.

CDR3 region: CASSLSEMNTEAFF. DNA of the CDR3: TGTGCCAGCAGTTTGTCAGAAATGAACACTGAAGCTTTCTTT. The gene calls are TRBV12-3 or TRBV12-4 and TRBJ1-1; no reliable D call. The CDR3 has 14 residues. Trimming shortened V by 3 bases and J by 0 bases, and 8 bases separated the two germline ends.